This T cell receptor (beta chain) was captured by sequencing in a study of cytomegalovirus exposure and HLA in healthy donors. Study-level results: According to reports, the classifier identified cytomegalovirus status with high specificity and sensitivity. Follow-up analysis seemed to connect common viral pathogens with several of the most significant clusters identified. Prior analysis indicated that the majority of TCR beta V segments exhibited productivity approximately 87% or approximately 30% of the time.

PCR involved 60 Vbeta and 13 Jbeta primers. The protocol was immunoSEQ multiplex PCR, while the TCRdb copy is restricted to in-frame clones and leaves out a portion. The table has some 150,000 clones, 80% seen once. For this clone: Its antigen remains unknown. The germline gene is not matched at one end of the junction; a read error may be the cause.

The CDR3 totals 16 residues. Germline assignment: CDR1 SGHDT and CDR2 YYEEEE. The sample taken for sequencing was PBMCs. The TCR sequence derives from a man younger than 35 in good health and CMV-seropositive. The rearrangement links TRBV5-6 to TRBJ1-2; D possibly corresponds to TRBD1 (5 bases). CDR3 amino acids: CVSSLLATETRNGYTF. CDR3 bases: TGTGTCAGCAGCTTGTTGGCGACAGAGACTCGTAATGGCTACACCTTC.